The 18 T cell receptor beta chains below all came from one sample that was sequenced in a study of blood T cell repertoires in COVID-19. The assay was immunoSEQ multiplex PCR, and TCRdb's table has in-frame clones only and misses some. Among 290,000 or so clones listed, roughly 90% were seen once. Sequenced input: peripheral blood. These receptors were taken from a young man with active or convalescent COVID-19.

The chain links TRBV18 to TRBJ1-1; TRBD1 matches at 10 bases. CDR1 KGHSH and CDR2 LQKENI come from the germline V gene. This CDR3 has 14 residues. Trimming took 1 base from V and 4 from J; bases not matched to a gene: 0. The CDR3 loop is CASSPRTGGTEAFF. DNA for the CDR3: TGTGCCAGCTCACCACGGACAGGGGGCACTGAAGCTTTCTTT.

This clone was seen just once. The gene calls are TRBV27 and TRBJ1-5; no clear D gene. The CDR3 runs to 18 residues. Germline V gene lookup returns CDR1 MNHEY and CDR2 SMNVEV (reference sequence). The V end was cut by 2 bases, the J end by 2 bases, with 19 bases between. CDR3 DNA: TGTGCCAGCAGTTTAATCGGTCTCTCGGGTTCGGGCAATCAGCCCCAGCATTTT. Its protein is CASSLIGLSGSGNQPQHF.

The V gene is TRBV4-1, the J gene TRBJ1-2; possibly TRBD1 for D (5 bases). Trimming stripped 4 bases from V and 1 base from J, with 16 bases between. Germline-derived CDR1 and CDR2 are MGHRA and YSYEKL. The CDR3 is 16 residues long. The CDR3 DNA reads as TGCGCCAGCAGCCTGACCGGGGGGACCGGTAACTATGGCTACACCTTC. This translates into CASSLTGGTGNYGYTF.

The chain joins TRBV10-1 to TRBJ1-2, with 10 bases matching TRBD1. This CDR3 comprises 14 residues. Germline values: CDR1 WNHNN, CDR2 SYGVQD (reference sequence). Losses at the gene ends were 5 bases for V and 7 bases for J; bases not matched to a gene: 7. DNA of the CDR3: TGCGCCAGCAGTCCCGGGACAGGGGTCTTTGGCTACACCTTC. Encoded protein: CASSPGTGVFGYTF.

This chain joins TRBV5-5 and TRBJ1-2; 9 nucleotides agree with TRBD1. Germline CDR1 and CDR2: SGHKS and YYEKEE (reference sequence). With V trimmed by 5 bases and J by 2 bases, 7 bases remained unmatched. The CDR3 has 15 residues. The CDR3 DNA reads TGTGCCAGCAGGCCCGGGACAGGGTACAACTATGGCTACACCTTC. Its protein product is CASRPGTGYNYGYTF.

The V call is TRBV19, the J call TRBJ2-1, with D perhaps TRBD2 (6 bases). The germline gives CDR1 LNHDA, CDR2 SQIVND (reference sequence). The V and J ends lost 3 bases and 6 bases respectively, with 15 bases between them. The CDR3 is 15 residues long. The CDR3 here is CASSMEEGVGNEQFF. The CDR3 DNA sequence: TGTGCCAGTAGTATGGAGGAGGGAGTTGGCAATGAGCAGTTCTTC.

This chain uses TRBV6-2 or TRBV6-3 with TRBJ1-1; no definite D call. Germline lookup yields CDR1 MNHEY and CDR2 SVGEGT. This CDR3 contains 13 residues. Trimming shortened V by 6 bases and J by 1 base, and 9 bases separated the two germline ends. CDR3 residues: CASSLTENTEAFF. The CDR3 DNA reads TGTGCCAGCAGCCTAACAGAGAACACTGAAGCTTTCTTT.

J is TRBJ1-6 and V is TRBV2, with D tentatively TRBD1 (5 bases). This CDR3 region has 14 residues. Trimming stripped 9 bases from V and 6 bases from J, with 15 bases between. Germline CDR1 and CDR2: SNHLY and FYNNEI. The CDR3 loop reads CASGAVTINSPLHF. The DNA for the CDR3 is TGTGCCAGTGGGGCGGTAACGATTAATTCACCCCTCCACTTT.

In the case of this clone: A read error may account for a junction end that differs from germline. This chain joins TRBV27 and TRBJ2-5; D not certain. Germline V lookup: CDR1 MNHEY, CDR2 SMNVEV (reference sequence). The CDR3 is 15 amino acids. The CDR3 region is CASSSPGSRIEAQYF. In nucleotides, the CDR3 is TGTGCCAGCAGTTCCCCCGGGTCTCGCATAGAGGCCCAGTACTTC.

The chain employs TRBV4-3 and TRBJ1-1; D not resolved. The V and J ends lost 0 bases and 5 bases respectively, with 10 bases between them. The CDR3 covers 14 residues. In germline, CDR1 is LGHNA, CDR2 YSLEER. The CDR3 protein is CASSQEAGSTEAFF. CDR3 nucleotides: TGCGCCAGCAGCCAAGAGGCAGGATCAACTGAAGCTTTCTTT.

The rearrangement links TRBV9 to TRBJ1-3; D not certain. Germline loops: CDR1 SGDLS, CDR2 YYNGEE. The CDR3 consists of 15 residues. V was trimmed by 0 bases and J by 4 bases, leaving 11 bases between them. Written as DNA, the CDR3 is TGTGCCAGCAGCGTAGAAGGAGTCTTCGGAAACACCATATATTTT. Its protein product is CASSVEGVFGNTIYF. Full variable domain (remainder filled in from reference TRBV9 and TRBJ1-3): DSGVTQTPKHLITATGQRVTLRCSPRSGDLSVYWYQQSLDQGLQFLIQYYNGEERAKGNILERFSAQQFPDLHSELNLSSLELGDSALYFCASSVEGVFGNTIYFGEGSWLTVV.

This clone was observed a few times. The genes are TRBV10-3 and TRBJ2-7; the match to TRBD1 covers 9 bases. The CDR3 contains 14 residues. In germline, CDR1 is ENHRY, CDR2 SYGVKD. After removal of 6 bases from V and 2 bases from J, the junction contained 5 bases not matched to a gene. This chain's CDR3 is CAIRTGGGTYEQYF. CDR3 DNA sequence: TGTGCCATCAGAACAGGGGGCGGGACCTACGAGCAGTACTTC.

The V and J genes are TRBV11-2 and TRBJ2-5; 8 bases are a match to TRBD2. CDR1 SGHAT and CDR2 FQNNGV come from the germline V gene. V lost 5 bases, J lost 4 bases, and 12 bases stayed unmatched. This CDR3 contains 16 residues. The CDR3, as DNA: TGTGCCAGCAGCGCAGCCCTGCGGGGGGCCCCAGAGACCCAGTACTTC. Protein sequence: CASSAALRGAPETQYF.

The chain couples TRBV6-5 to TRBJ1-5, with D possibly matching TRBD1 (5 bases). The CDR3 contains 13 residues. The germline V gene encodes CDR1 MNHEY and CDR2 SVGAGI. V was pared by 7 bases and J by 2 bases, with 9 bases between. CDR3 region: CASKWGGNQPQHF. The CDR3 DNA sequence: TGTGCCAGCAAATGGGGGGGCAATCAGCCCCAGCATTTT.

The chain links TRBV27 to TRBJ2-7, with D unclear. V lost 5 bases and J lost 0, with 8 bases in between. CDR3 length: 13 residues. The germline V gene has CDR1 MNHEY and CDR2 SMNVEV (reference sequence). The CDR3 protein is CASSVTSSYEQYF. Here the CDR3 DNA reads TGTGCCAGCAGTGTAACGAGCTCCTACGAGCAGTACTTC.

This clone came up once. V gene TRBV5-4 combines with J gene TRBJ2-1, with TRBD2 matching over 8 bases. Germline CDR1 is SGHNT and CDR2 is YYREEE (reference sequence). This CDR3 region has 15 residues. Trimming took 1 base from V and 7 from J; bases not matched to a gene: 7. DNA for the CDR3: TGTGCCAGCAGCTTGCTAGCGGGCTCAACTAATGAGCAGTTCTTC. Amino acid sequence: CASSLLAGSTNEQFF.

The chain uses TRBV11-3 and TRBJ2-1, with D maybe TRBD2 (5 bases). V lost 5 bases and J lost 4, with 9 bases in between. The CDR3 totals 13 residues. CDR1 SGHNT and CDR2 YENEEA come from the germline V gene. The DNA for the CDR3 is TGTGCCAGCAGCGCAGCGGATTACAATGAGCAGTTCTTC. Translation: CASSAADYNEQFF. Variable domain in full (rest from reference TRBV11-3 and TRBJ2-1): EAGVVQSPRYKIIEKKQPVAFWCNPISGHNTLYWYLQNLGQGPELLIRYENEEAVDDSQLPKDRFSAERLKGVDSTLKIQPAELGDSAVYLCASSAADYNEQFFGPGTRLTVL.

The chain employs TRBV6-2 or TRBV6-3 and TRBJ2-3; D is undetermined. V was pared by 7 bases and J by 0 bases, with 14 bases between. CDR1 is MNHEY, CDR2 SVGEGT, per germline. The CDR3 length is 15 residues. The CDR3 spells CASTPTFSSTDTQYF. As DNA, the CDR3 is TGTGCCAGCACCCCTACATTCTCTAGCACAGATACGCAGTATTTT.